This T cell receptor (beta chain) was profiled in a study of blood T cell repertoires in COVID-19. The overall study: The analysed material was cDNA or gDNA that came from T cells, B-cell-depleted T cells, or PBMCs.

CDR1 is MNHEY and CDR2 is SVGEGT in the germline V gene. V was clipped by 2 bases and J by 1 base; unmatched bases: 8. This CDR3 comprises 17 residues. Data came from immunoSEQ multiplex PCR; TCRdb stores just in-frame clones and leaves some out. The sample records 60,000 to 90,000 clones, about 74% being singletons. The TCR sequence derives from a human donor with acute or convalescent COVID-19. The donor label of this sample is uncertain. This chain links TRBV6-2 or TRBV6-3 with TRBJ2-5, with 9 bases that match TRBD2. The sample comprised peripheral blood. The CDR3, as DNA: TGTGCCAGCAGTTACGTACCAGAACTAGCGGGCCAAGAGACCCAGTACTTC. It specifies CASSYVPELAGQETQYF.